This entry concerns a single TCR beta chain. V shed 5 bases and J 2 bases; nucleotides not matched to a gene: 1. The CDR3 contains 13 residues. Germline V CDR1 and CDR2: SSHAT, FNYEAQ (reference sequence). The sample originates from a study of OX40 agonist ivuxolimab in advanced cancers. Sequencing was performed with immunoSEQ multiplex PCR; in TCRdb, only in-frame clones are kept and a portion is missing. The repertoire holds around 68,000 clones, 75% to 90% seen once, with roughly 2.5% in the top ten. The sample in question was CD4+ or CD8+ T cells sorted from blood, obtained in a trial of the OX40 agonist ivuxolimab. The chain combines TRBV7-7 with TRBJ2-5; 8 bases align to TRBD1. The TCR originated in an adult with an advanced solid tumor such as melanoma, head and neck, liver or kidney cancer. The CDR3 loop is CASSRDRQETQYF. DNA for the CDR3: TGTGCCAGCAGCCGGGACAGGCAAGAGACCCAGTACTTC.